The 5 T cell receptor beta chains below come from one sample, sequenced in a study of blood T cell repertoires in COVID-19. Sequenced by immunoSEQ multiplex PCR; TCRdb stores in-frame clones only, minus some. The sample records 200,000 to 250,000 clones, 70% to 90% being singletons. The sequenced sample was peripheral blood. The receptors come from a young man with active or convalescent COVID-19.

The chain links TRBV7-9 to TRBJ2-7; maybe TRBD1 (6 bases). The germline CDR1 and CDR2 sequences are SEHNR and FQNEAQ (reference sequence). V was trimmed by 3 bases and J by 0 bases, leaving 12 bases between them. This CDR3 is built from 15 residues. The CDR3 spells CASSFRAGASYEQYF. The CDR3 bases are TGTGCCAGCAGCTTTCGGGCAGGGGCCTCCTACGAGCAGTACTTC.

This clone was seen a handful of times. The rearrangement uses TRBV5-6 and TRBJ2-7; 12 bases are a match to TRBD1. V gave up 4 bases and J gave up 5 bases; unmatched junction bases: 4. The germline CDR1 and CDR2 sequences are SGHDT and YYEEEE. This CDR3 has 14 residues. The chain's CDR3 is CASSRGQGANEQYF. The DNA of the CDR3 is TGTGCCAGCAGCAGGGGACAGGGGGCCAACGAGCAGTACTTC.

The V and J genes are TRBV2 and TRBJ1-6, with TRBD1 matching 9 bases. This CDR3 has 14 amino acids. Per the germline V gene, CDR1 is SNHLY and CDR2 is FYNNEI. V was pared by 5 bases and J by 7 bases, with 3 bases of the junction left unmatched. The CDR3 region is CASSRTGVNSPLHF. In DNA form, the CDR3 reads TGTGCCAGCAGTCGGACAGGGGTGAATTCACCCCTCCACTTT.

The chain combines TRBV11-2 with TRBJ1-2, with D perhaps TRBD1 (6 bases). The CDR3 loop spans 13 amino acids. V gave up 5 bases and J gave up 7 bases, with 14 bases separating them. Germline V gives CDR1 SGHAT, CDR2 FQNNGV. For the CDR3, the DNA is TGTGCCAGCAGCCCACGATCAGGGGTTGGCTACACCTTC. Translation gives CASSPRSGVGYTF.

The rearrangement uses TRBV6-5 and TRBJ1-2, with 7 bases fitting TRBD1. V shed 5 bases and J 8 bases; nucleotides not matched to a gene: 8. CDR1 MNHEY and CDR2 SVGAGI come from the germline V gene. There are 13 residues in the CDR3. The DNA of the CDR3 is TGTGCCAGCAGTCTCACAGGGGCGGAAGGCTACACCTTC. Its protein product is CASSLTGAEGYTF.